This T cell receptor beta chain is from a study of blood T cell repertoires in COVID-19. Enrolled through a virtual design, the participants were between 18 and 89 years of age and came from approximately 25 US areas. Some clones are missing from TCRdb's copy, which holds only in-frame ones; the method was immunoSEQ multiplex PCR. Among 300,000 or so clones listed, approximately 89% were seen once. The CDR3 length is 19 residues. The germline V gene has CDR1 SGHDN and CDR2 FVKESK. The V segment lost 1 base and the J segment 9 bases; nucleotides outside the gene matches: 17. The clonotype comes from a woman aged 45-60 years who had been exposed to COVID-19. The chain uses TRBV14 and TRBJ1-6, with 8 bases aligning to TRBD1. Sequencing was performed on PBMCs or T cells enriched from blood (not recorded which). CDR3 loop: CASSQADRGGVRTRSPLHF. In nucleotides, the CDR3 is TGTGCCAGCAGCCAAGCAGACAGGGGTGGGGTGAGGACTCGTTCACCCCTCCACTTT.